This TCR beta chain was retrieved from a study of cytomegalovirus exposure and HLA in healthy donors. Germline loops: CDR1 PRHDT, CDR2 FYEKMQ (reference sequence). The CDR3 spans 14 residues. Deletions cut 3 bases from V and 2 bases from J, with 11 bases between. Generated by immunoSEQ multiplex PCR, the TCRdb table keeps only in-frame clones and is missing some. The sample yields about 160,000 clones, approximately 96% seen once. The TCR was taken from a young woman in good health and CMV-seronegative. The chain joins TRBV13 to TRBJ2-7; tentatively, D is TRBD2 (6 bases). The sequenced sample consisted of PBMCs. This CDR3 reads CASSFAGKTYEQYF. In DNA form, the CDR3 reads TGTGCCAGCAGCTTTGCGGGGAAGACCTACGAGCAGTACTTC.